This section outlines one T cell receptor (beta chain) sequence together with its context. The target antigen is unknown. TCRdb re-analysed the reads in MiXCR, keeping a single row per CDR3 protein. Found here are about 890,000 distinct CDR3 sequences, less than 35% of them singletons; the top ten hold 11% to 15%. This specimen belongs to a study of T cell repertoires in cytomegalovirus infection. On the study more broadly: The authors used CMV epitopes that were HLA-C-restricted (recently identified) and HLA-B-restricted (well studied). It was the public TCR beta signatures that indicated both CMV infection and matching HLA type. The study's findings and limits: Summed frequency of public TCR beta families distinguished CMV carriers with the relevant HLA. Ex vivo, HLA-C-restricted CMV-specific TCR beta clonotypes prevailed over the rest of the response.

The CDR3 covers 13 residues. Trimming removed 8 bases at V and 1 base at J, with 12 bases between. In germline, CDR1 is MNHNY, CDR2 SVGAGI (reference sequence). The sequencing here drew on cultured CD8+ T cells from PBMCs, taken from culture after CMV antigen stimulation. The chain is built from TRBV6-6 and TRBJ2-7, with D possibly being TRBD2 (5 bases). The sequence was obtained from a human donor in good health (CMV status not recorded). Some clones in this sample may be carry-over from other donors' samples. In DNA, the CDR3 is TGTGCCAGCTGTCTCGGGGTTTCCTACGAGCAGTACTTC. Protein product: CASCLGVSYEQYF.